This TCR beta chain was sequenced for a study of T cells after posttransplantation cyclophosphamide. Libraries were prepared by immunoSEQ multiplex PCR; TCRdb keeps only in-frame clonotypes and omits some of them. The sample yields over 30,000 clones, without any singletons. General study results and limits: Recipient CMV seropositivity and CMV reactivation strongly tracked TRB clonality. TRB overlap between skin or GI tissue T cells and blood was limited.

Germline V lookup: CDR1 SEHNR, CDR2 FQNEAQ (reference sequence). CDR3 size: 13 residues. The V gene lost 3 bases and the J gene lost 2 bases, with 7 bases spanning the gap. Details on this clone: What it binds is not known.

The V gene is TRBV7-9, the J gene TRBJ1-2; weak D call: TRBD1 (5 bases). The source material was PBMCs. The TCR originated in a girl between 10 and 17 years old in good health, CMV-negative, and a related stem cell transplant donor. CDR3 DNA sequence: TGTGCCAGCAGCTTGGGGGGGAACTATGGCTACACCTTC. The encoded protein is CASSLGGNYGYTF. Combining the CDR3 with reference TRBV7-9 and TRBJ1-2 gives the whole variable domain DTGVSQNPRHKITKRGQNVTFRCDPISEHNRLYWYRQTLGQGPEFLTYFQNEAQLEKSRLLSDRFSAERPKGSFSTLEIQRTEQGDSAMYLCASSLGGNYGYTFGSGTRLTVV.